This T cell receptor beta chain was identified during a study of CD4+ T cells in melanoma. About this clone itself: Its cognate antigen is unknown.

The table came from immunoSEQ multiplex PCR; TCRdb's copy has only in-frame clones and leaves some out. The repertoire consists of 50,000 to 60,000 clones, with roughly three quarters occurring once and the leading ten covering about 5.1%. CDR3 length: 17 residues. In germline, CDR1 is LNHDA, CDR2 SQIVND (reference sequence). Trimming left V 3 bases short and J 0 bases short, with 15 bases between. Study-wide findings and caveats: A reported correlation linked neoantigen-specific CD4+ T cells to CD8+, macrophage and B cell function.

This clonotype originated in a human donor with melanoma. V and J are TRBV19 and TRBJ1-5; perhaps TRBD1 as D (5 bases). The specimen sequenced was tumor tissue. DNA for the CDR3: TGTGCCAGTAGTATTTGGGGGACTGTGAATAGCAATCAGCCCCAGCATTTT. The encoded protein is CASSIWGTVNSNQPQHF.